This T cell receptor (beta chain) was captured by sequencing in a study of blood T cell repertoires in COVID-19. Study details: Acute and convalescent COVID-19 samples came from the United States, Italy and Spain. Sources were T cells, B-cell-depleted T cells, or PBMCs; the material itself was cDNA or gDNA.

Source study methods: Estimates of nucleated cell counts were drawn from the amplification of reference gene primers. Generated by immunoSEQ multiplex PCR, the TCRdb table keeps only in-frame clones and is missing some. V, J and clone size are taken as reported in that table, and D and trimming were inferred from the DNA itself. The table has some 250,000 clones, 88% seen once. This clone is a singleton in its sample. Sequencing was done on a sample of peripheral blood. The source is a woman aged 40 to 55 who had recovered from COVID-19.

CDR3 sequence: CASSVRLAATKETQYF. CDR3 nucleotide sequence: TGTGCCAGTAGTGTCCGACTAGCGGCGACAAAAGAGACCCAGTACTTC. V is TRBV19 and J is TRBJ2-5, with 9 positions matching TRBD2. J was trimmed by 3 bases and V by 5 bases; bases with no gene match: 10. Germline CDR1 and CDR2: LNHDA and SQIVND (reference sequence). The CDR3 is 16 residues long.